Following are 4 T cell receptor beta chains from one sample sequenced in a study of T cell repertoires in cytomegalovirus infection. TCRdb processed the reads anew with MiXCR; each CDR3 protein has one entry. In the table there are approximately 990,000 distinct CDR3 sequences, roughly 31% of which are singletons. Their antigens remain unidentified. The sequencing used cultured CD8+ T cells from PBMCs, collected from culture after CMV antigen stimulation. Every receptor here comes from a human donor in good health (CMV status not recorded). Some clones in this sample may be carry-over from other donors' samples.

The gene calls are TRBV15 and TRBJ2-2, with D unclear. Between the trimmed V and J ends, which lost 5 bases and 5 bases, there was a span of 18 bases. This CDR3 contains 16 residues. The germline gives CDR1 LNHNV, CDR2 YYDKDF (reference sequence). Here the CDR3 reads CATSQRARLRTGELFF. The CDR3 DNA reads as TGTGCCACCAGCCAACGAGCCCGCCTAAGGACCGGGGAGCTGTTTTTT.

The chain links TRBV6-8 to TRBJ2-5; possible D gene TRBD2, 5 bases. From germline, CDR1 is MNHGY and CDR2 SAAAGT. V was pared by 3 bases and J by 7 bases, with 6 bases between. There are 11 residues in the CDR3. This CDR3 reads CASSYGRTQYF. The CDR3 region has the DNA TGTGCCAGCAGTTATGGGAGGACCCAGTACTTC.

In its sample, this clonotype was seen a few times. The chain has TRBV6-5 and TRBJ2-1; D not certain. Germline CDR1 and CDR2: MNHEY and SVGAGI. V was shortened by 0 bases and J by 4 bases, with 13 bases between the two germline ends. The CDR3 consists of 16 residues. CDR3 region: CASSYSISGAYNEQFF. For the CDR3, the DNA is TGTGCCAGCAGTTACTCGATTTCCGGTGCGTACAATGAGCAGTTCTTC.

The chain is built from TRBV6-6 and TRBJ2-7, with a weak D call TRBD1 (6 bases). Germline V gene sequence: CDR1 MNHNY, CDR2 SVGAGI (reference sequence). V was clipped by 9 bases and J by 5 bases, with 11 bases between them. The CDR3 is 11 amino acids. This CDR3 is CASKQGNEQYV. In DNA, the CDR3 is TGTGCCAGTAAACAGGGCAACGAGCAGTACGTC.